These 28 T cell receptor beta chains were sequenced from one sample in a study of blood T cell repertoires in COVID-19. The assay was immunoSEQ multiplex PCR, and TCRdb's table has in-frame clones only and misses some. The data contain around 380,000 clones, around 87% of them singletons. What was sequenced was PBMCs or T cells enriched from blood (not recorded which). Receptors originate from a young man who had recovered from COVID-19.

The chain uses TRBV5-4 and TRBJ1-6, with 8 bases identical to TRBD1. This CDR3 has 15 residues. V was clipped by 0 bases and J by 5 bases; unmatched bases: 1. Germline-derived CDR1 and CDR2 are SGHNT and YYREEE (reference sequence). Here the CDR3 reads CASSLADRDNSPLHF. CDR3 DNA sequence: TGTGCCAGCAGCTTGGCGGACAGGGATAATTCACCCCTCCACTTT.

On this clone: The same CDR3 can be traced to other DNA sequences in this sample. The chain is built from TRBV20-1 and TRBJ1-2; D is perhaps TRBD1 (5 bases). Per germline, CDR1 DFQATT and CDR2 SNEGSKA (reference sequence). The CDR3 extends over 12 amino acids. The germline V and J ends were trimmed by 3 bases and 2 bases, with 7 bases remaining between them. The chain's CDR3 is CSASSGNYGYTF. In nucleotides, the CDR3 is TGCAGTGCTAGTTCAGGGAACTATGGCTACACCTTC.

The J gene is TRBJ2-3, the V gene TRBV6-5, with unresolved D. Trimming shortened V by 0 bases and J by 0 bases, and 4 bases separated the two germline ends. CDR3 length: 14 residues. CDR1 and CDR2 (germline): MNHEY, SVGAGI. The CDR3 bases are TGTGCCAGCAGTTACTCAGCCAGCACAGATACGCAGTATTTT. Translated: CASSYSASTDTQYF.

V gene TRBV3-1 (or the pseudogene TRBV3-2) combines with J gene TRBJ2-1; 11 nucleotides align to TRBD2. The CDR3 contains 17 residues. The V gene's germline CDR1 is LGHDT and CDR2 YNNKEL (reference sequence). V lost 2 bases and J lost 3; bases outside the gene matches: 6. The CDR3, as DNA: TGTGCCAGCAGCCAAACTAGCGGGGGTACACTCTACAATGAGCAGTTCTTC. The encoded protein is CASSQTSGGTLYNEQFF.

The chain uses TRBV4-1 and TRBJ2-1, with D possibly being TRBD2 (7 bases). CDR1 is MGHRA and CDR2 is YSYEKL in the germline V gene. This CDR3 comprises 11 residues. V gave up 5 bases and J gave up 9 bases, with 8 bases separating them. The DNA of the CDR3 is TGCGCCAGCAGCAGGGGGGGTGAGCAGTTCTTC. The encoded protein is CASSRGGEQFF.

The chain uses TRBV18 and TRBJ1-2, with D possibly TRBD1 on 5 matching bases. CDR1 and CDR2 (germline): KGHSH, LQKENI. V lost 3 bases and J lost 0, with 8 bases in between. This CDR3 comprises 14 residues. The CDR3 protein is CASSPRDTNYGYTF. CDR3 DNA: TGTGCCAGCTCACCCAGGGATACTAACTATGGCTACACCTTC.

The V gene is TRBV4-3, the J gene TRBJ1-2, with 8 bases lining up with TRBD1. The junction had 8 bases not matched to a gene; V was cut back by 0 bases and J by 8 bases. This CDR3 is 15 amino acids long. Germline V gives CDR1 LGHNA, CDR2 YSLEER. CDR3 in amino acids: CASSQESGTGIGYTF. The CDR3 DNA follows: TGCGCCAGCAGCCAAGAAAGTGGGACAGGAATCGGCTACACCTTC.

CDR3 protein: CASGPRVSSQWEQFF. The CDR3 DNA reads TGTGCTAGTGGACCCAGGGTATCCTCACAATGGGAGCAGTTCTTC. The rearrangement joins TRBV12-5 to TRBJ2-1, with D perhaps matching TRBD1 (5 bases). Deletions cut 6 bases from V and 10 bases from J, with 22 bases between. The CDR3 spans 15 residues. Germline V CDR1 and CDR2: LGHNT, FRNRAP.

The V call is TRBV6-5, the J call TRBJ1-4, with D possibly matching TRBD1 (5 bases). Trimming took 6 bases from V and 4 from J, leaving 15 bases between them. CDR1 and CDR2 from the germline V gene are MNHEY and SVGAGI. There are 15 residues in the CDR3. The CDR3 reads CASRPRDSFNEKLFF. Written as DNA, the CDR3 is TGTGCCAGCAGACCCCGTGACAGCTTTAATGAAAAACTGTTTTTT.

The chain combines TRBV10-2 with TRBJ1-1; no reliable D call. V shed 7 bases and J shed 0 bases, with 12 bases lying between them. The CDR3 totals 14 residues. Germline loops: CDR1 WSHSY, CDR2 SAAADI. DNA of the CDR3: TGCGCCAGCACCCAACAGAGCATGAACACTGAAGCTTTCTTT. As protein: CASTQQSMNTEAFF.

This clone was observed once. CDR3 sequence: CAPRGRGTGVYEQYF. The CDR3, as DNA: TGTGCCCCCAGGGGCAGGGGGACGGGAGTGTACGAGCAGTACTTC. The chain employs TRBV6-5 and TRBJ2-7; D possibly corresponds to TRBD1 (7 bases). Trimming removed 11 bases at V and 4 bases at J, with 24 bases between. Looked up from germline, CDR1 is MNHEY and CDR2 is SVGAGI. The length of the CDR3 is 15 residues.

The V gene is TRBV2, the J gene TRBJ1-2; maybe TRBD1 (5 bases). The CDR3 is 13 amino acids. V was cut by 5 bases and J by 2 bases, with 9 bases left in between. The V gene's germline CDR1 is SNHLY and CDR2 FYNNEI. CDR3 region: CASSPGLNYGYTF. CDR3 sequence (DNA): TGTGCCAGCAGTCCAGGGCTCAACTATGGCTACACCTTC.

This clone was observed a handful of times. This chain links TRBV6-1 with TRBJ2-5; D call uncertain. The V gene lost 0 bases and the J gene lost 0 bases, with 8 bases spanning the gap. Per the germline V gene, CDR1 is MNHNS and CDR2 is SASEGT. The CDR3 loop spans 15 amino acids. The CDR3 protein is CASSEAWQYQETQYF. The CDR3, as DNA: TGTGCCAGCAGTGAAGCGTGGCAGTACCAAGAGACCCAGTACTTC.

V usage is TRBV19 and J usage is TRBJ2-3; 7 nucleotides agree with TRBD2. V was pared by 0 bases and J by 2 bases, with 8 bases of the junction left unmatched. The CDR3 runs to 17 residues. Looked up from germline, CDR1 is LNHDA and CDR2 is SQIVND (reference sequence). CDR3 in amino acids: CASSIDGVGGITDTQYF. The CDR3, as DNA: TGTGCCAGTAGTATAGATGGAGTCGGGGGGATCACAGATACGCAGTATTTT.

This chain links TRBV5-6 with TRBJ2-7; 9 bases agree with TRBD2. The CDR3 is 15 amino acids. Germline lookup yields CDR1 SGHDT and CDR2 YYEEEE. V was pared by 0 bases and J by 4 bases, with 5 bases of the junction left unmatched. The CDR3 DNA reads TGTGCCAGCAGCTTGGTGTCTAGCGGGAAATACGAGCAGTACTTC. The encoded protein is CASSLVSSGKYEQYF.

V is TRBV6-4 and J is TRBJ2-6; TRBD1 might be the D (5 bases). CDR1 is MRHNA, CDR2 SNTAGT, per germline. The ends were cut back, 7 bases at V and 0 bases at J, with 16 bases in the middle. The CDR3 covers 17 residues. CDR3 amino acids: CASKARAIDSGANVLTF. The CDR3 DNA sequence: TGTGCCAGCAAGGCCAGGGCAATAGACTCTGGGGCCAACGTCCTGACTTTC.

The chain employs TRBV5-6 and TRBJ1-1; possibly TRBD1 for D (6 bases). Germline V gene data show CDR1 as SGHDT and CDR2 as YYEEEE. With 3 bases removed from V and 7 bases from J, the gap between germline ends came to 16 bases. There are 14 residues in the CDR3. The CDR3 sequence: CASSSRARGGEAFF. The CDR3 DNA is TGTGCCAGCAGCTCCCGGGCAAGAGGGGGTGAAGCTTTCTTT.

The CDR3 coding sequence is TGTGCCAGCAGTTTATTACATTATAGCAATCAGCCCCAGCATTTT. Translation: CASSLLHYSNQPQHF. The chain recombines TRBV28 with TRBJ1-5, with no clear D. Germline values: CDR1 MDHEN, CDR2 SYDVKM. The V and J ends lost 1 base and 0 bases respectively, with 7 bases between them. This CDR3 contains 15 residues.

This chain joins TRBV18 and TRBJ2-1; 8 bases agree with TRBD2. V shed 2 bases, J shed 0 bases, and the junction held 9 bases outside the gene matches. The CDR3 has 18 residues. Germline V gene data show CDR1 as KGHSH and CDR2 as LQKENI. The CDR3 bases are TGTGCCAGCTCACCAGACCTAGCGGGTATACCCTCCTACAATGAGCAGTTCTTC. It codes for CASSPDLAGIPSYNEQFF.

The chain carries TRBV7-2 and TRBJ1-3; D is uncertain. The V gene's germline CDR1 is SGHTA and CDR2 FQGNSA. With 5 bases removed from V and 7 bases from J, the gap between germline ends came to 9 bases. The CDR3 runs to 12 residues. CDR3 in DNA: TGTGCCAGCAGCCCAGTCGGGAACACCATATATTTT. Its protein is CASSPVGNTIYF. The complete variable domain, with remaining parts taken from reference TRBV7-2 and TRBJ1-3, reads GAGVSQSPSNKVTEKGKDVELRCDPISGHTALYWYRQSLGQGLEFLIYFQGNSAPDKSGLPSDRFSAERTGGSVSTLTIQRTQQEDSAVYLCASSPVGNTIYFGEGSWLTVV.

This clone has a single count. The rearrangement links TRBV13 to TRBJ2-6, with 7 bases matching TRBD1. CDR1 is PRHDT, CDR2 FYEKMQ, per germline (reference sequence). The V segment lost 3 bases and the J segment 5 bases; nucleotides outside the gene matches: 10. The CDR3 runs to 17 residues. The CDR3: CASSLGQPQVWANVLTF. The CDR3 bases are TGTGCCAGCAGCTTGGGACAGCCTCAAGTCTGGGCCAACGTCCTGACTTTC.

As DNA, the CDR3 is TGTGCCAGCAGCGAAATGCTGGGGGGGGGCCCCGAGACCCAGTACTTC. Translating it yields CASSEMLGGGPETQYF. The chain is built from TRBV5-6 and TRBJ2-5, with a tentative D call TRBD2 (7 bases). V was trimmed by 4 bases and J by 5 bases, leaving 21 bases between them. Germline CDR1 SGHDT, CDR2 YYEEEE. CDR3 length: 16 amino acids.

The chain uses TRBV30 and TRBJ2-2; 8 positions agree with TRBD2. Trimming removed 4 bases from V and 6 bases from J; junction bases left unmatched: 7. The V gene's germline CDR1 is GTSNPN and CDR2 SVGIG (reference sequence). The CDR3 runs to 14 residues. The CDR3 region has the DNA TGTGCCTGGACGGGAGGGTTGGGGGCCGGGGAGCTGTTTTTT. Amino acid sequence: CAWTGGLGAGELFF.

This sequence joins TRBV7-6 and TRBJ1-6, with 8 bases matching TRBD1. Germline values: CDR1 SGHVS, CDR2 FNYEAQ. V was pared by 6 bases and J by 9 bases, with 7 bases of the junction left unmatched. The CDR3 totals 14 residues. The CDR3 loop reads CASSRDRGGSPLHF. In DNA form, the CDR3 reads TGTGCCAGCAGTCGCGACAGGGGAGGTTCACCCCTCCACTTT.

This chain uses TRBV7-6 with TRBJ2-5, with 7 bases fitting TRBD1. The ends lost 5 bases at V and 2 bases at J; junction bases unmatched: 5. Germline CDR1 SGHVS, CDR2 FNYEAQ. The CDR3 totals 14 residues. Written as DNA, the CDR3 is TGTGCCAGCAGCCAATCGGGACAGCAAGAGACCCAGTACTTC. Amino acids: CASSQSGQQETQYF. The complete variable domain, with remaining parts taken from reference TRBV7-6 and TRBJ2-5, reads GAGVSQSPRYKVTKRGQDVALRCDPISGHVSLYWYRQALGQGPEFLTYFNYEAQQDKSGLPNDRFSAERPEGSISTLTIQRTEQRDSAMYRCASSQSGQQETQYFGPGTRLLVL.

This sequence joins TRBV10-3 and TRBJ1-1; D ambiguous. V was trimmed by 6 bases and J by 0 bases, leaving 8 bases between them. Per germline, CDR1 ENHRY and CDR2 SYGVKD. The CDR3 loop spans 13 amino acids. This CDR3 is CAIRTYMNTEAFF. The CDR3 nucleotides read TGTGCCATCAGAACGTACATGAACACTGAAGCTTTCTTT.

The CDR3 DNA is TGCGCCAGCAGCTTGGCTGAGGACACTGAAGCTTTCTTT. Translation gives CASSLAEDTEAFF. The chain uses TRBV5-1 and TRBJ1-1; D is unresolved. Deletions cut 0 bases from V and 3 bases from J, with 6 bases between. Germline CDR1 reads SGHRS; CDR2 reads YFSETQ. The CDR3 is made up of 13 amino acids.

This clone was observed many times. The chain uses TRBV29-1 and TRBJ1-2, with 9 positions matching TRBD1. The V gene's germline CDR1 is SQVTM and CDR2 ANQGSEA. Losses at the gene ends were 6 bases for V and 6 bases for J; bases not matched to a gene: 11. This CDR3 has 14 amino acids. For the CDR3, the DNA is TGCAGCGTCCGGAAAGGGACAGGGCTAGATGGCTACACCTTC. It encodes CSVRKGTGLDGYTF.